Here is one T cell receptor (beta chain) with its context. Antigen: not known. At one end, the junction sequence differs from germline, possibly due to a read error. Among the 110 or so subjects of the validation cohort, separate from the 666-subject first cohort, were the donors. This record belongs to a study of cytomegalovirus exposure and HLA in healthy donors. Measured with immunoSEQ multiplex PCR; TCRdb has only the in-frame clones, and not every one. The sample records over 200,000 clones, over 80% being singletons. Broader study findings: As confirmed in vitro, a few CMV-associated chains were specific for CMV antigens.

The origin of this receptor is a woman aged 25 to 39 in good health and CMV-seropositive. Specimen: PBMCs.

The CDR3 DNA reads as TGTGCCAGCAGCCTAGCCCCCGGACAGACCTACGAGCAGTACTTC. This codes for CASSLAPGQTYEQYF. The V call is TRBV7-6, the J call TRBJ2-7; a possible D gene is TRBD1 (6 bases). CDR1 is SGHVS, CDR2 FNYEAQ, per germline. This CDR3 is built from 15 residues.